The rows below give T cell receptor beta chains drawn from one sample of a study of Graves' ophthalmopathy and Graves' hyperthyroidism. TCRdb fed the multiplex PCR reads into MiXCR, producing one record per CDR3 protein. The table lists roughly 500,000 distinct CDR3 sequences, 14% of them singletons. What was sequenced was blood. These receptors all stem from a woman under 40 with Graves' ophthalmopathy. Each CDR3 is given with its conserved first and last residue. A D gene is named only where the DNA matches it firmly. Size is stated for part of the rows, as once, few or many counts, or as a class when the clone is expanded.

clone_size: many; v_call: TRBV20-1; cdr3_length: 13; d_call: NA; j_call: TRBJ1-2; cdr3_nt: TGCAGTGCAAACTCTAGAGGAAGCTATGGCTACACCTTC; cdr3_aa: CSANSRGSYGYTF
clone_size: many; v_call: TRBV7-2; cdr3_length: 18; d_call: TRBD2; j_call: TRBJ2-5; cdr3_nt: TGTGCCAGCAGCTTAGCCCGACTAGCGGGGATGAGGAGAGAGACCCAGTACTTC; cdr3_aa: CASSLARLAGMRRETQYF
clone_size: many; v_call: TRBV12-3/TRBV12-4; cdr3_length: 13; d_call: NA; j_call: TRBJ1-1; cdr3_nt: TGTGCCAGCAGTTTTATGGGGGCCACTGAAGCTTTCTTT; cdr3_aa: CASSFMGATEAFF
clone_size: many; v_call: TRBV2; cdr3_length: 14; d_call: NA; j_call: TRBJ2-5; cdr3_nt: TGTGCCAGCAGTGAAGGAACAGGGACGGAGACCCAATACTTC; cdr3_aa: CASSEGTGTETQYF
clone_size: few; v_call: TRBV18; cdr3_length: 15; d_call: TRBD1; j_call: TRBJ2-7; cdr3_nt: TGTGCCAGCTCACTACGGGGACAGGGGGCAGGGGAGCAGTACTTC; cdr3_aa: CASSLRGQGAGEQYF
clone_size: many; v_call: TRBV27; cdr3_length: 15; d_call: NA; j_call: TRBJ1-6; cdr3_nt: TGTGCCAGCAGTCCTCTGGGGGGCAGAAATTCACCCCTCCACTTT; cdr3_aa: CASSPLGGRNSPLHF
clone_size: NA; v_call: TRBV6-1; cdr3_length: 15; d_call: NA; j_call: TRBJ2-7; cdr3_nt: TGTGCCAGCAGAGATTCCACAGGGCCCTCCTACGAGCAGTACTTC; cdr3_aa: CASRDSTGPSYEQYF
clone_size: NA; v_call: TRBV12-3/TRBV12-4; cdr3_length: 15; d_call: NA; j_call: TRBJ1-3; cdr3_nt: TGTGCCAGCGGCGACCCGGCGTCGAATGGAAACACCATATATTTT; cdr3_aa: CASGDPASNGNTIYF
clone_size: many; v_call: TRBV30; cdr3_length: 13; d_call: NA; j_call: TRBJ1-5; cdr3_nt: TGTGCCTGGAGTATGGAGGGCAATCAGCCCCAGCATTTT; cdr3_aa: CAWSMEGNQPQHF
clone_size: NA; v_call: TRBV7-9; cdr3_length: 15; d_call: NA; j_call: TRBJ2-7; cdr3_nt: TGTGCCAGCAGCTTAGTCTTTGGAGGTTCCTACGAGCAGTACTTC; cdr3_aa: CASSLVFGGSYEQYF
clone_size: many; v_call: TRBV6-1; cdr3_length: 15; d_call: TRBD2; j_call: TRBJ2-7; cdr3_nt: TGTGCCAGCAGCTCGACTAGCGGGGGGGCTGGAGAGCAGTACTTC; cdr3_aa: CASSSTSGGAGEQYF
clone_size: many; v_call: TRBV2; cdr3_length: 13; d_call: NA; j_call: TRBJ2-7; cdr3_nt: TGTGCCAGCAGTGGGACAGCGTTCTACGAGCAGTACTTC; cdr3_aa: CASSGTAFYEQYF
clone_size: few; v_call: TRBV6-1; cdr3_length: 12; d_call: NA; j_call: TRBJ2-7; cdr3_nt: TGTGCCATTTCGGGGATAGCGGATGAGCAGTACTTC; cdr3_aa: CAISGIADEQYF
clone_size: many; v_call: TRBV15; cdr3_length: 15; d_call: NA; j_call: TRBJ1-1; cdr3_nt: TGTGCCACCAGCAGAGGGGGGGCAGGGCGGACTGAAGCTTTCTTT; cdr3_aa: CATSRGGAGRTEAFF
clone_size: many; v_call: TRBV20-1; cdr3_length: 15; d_call: TRBD1; j_call: TRBJ2-5; cdr3_nt: TGCAGTGCTAGAGATCGGACAGGGGGCGCAGAGACCCAGTACTTC; cdr3_aa: CSARDRTGGAETQYF
clone_size: many; v_call: TRBV12-3/TRBV12-4; cdr3_length: 13; d_call: NA; j_call: TRBJ1-2; cdr3_nt: TGTGCCAGCAGATCTTTCTCGGGCTATGGCTACACCTTC; cdr3_aa: CASRSFSGYGYTF
clone_size: many; v_call: TRBV6-5; cdr3_length: 16; d_call: TRBD2; j_call: TRBJ2-7; cdr3_nt: TGTGCCAGCAGTTACTCGACGCAGGGAGGGAACTACGAGCAGTACTTC; cdr3_aa: CASSYSTQGGNYEQYF
clone_size: many; v_call: TRBV19; cdr3_length: 15; d_call: TRBD2; j_call: TRBJ2-7; cdr3_nt: TGTGCCAGTAGTACTAGCGGGAGGGCCCCCTACGAGCAGTACTTC; cdr3_aa: CASSTSGRAPYEQYF
clone_size: many; v_call: TRBV12-3/TRBV12-4; cdr3_length: 13; d_call: NA; j_call: TRBJ1-1; cdr3_nt: TGTGCCAGCAGTTTAAAGATGAACACTGAAGCTTTCTTT; cdr3_aa: CASSLKMNTEAFF
clone_size: many; v_call: TRBV20-1; cdr3_length: 14; d_call: NA; j_call: TRBJ1-2; cdr3_nt: TGCAGTGCTTTTCTTGATACGGGAGACTATGGCTACACCTTC; cdr3_aa: CSAFLDTGDYGYTF
clone_size: many; v_call: TRBV20-1; cdr3_length: 13; d_call: TRBD1; j_call: TRBJ1-5; cdr3_nt: TGCAGTGCTGGGAGACAGGGATACCAGCCCCAGCATTTT; cdr3_aa: CSAGRQGYQPQHF
clone_size: NA; v_call: TRBV11-3; cdr3_length: 15; d_call: NA; j_call: TRBJ2-7; cdr3_nt: TGTGCCAGCAGCTTAGTTGGGGGGTCCGCCTACGAGCAGTACTTC; cdr3_aa: CASSLVGGSAYEQYF
clone_size: many; v_call: TRBV19; cdr3_length: 17; d_call: TRBD1; j_call: TRBJ1-2; cdr3_nt: TGTGCCAGTATCCCGGGGACAGGGGGTCCCTCAAGGTTTGGCTACACCTTC; cdr3_aa: CASIPGTGGPSRFGYTF
clone_size: many; v_call: TRBV6-1; cdr3_length: 19; d_call: NA; j_call: TRBJ1-1; cdr3_nt: TGTGCCAGCAGTGAATCAGGAGGCGGCAGCTGGACTGGGAACACTGAAGCTTTCTTT; cdr3_aa: CASSESGGGSWTGNTEAFF
clone_size: many; v_call: TRBV28; cdr3_length: 17; d_call: NA; j_call: TRBJ1-2; cdr3_nt: TGTGCCAGCAGTTTAAGGCTCCGGGACACCTACGACCATGGCTACACCTTC; cdr3_aa: CASSLRLRDTYDHGYTF
clone_size: many; v_call: TRBV6-2/TRBV6-3; cdr3_length: 12; d_call: TRBD1; j_call: TRBJ2-5; cdr3_nt: TGTGCCAGCAGTAAGGGGGCAAAGACCCAGTACTTC; cdr3_aa: CASSKGAKTQYF
clone_size: NA; v_call: TRBV18; cdr3_length: 13; d_call: NA; j_call: TRBJ1-2; cdr3_nt: TGTGCCAGCTCACCTACGGCAGACTATGGCTACACCTTC; cdr3_aa: CASSPTADYGYTF
clone_size: many; v_call: TRBV28; cdr3_length: 15; d_call: NA; j_call: TRBJ1-6; cdr3_nt: TGTGCCAGCAGTTTATTTGAAGGGGGTAATTCACCCCTCCACTTT; cdr3_aa: CASSLFEGGNSPLHF
clone_size: many; v_call: TRBV27; cdr3_length: 11; d_call: NA; j_call: TRBJ1-2; cdr3_nt: TGTGCCAGCAGTTCGTCGGATGGCTACACCTTC; cdr3_aa: CASSSSDGYTF
clone_size: many; v_call: TRBV19; cdr3_length: 12; d_call: NA; j_call: TRBJ2-6; cdr3_nt: TGTGCCAGTAAGGTTGGTGCCAACGTCCTGACTTTC; cdr3_aa: CASKVGANVLTF
clone_size: many; v_call: TRBV12-5; cdr3_length: 14; d_call: NA; j_call: TRBJ2-5; cdr3_nt: TGTGCTAGTGGTTTGTCGCACGCTCAAGAGACCCAGTACTTC; cdr3_aa: CASGLSHAQETQYF
clone_size: once; v_call: TRBV20-1; cdr3_length: 14; d_call: NA; j_call: TRBJ2-7; cdr3_nt: TGCAGTGCTACGACCTCCAGGGGAATACGGGAGCAGTACTTC; cdr3_aa: CSATTSRGIREQYF